These T cell receptor beta chains were read from a single sample in a study of blood T cell repertoires in COVID-19. Assay: immunoSEQ multiplex PCR; the TCRdb copy retains only in-frame clones and omits some. This sample has under 300,000 clones, with roughly 84% found just once. Sequencing was carried out using peripheral blood. The receptors shown here come from a woman aged 35 to 49 who had recovered from COVID-19. Both conserved end residues are part of each CDR3. A D gene is named only where the DNA matches it firmly. Only some rows state a clone size, as once, few, many or a class for expanded clones.

CDR3	DNA	size	D	V	J
CAWSLTGAGNTIYF	TGTGCCTGGAGTTTGACAGGGGCTGGAAACACCATATATTTT	few	TRBD1	TRBV30	TRBJ1-3
CASSNYREGYEQFF	TGCGCCAGCAGCAACTACAGGGAGGGCTATGAGCAGTTCTTC	NA	NA	TRBV5-1	TRBJ2-1
CASTEDISSYNEQFF	TGTGCCAGCACCGAGGACATATCCTCCTACAATGAGCAGTTCTTC	NA	NA	TRBV3-1/TRBV3-2	TRBJ2-1
CSASTGGSYYGYTF	TGCAGTGCTAGTACAGGGGGCTCCTACTATGGCTACACCTTC	NA	TRBD1	TRBV20-1	TRBJ1-2
CASSLRRTSGGGGETQYF	TGTGCCAGCAGTTTAAGAAGGACTAGCGGGGGGGGCGGAGAGACCCAGTACTTC	NA	TRBD2	TRBV28	TRBJ2-5
CASSSGYGYTF	TGTGCCAGCAGTTCGGGATATGGCTACACCTTC	NA	NA	TRBV12-3/TRBV12-4	TRBJ1-2
CASSEQGALGNQPQHF	TGTGCCAGCAGCGAACAGGGGGCTCTAGGCAATCAGCCCCAGCATTTT	NA	TRBD1	TRBV5-6	TRBJ1-5
CATRDSNTGELFF	TGCGCCACACGGGACAGTAACACCGGGGAGCTGTTTTTT	NA	TRBD1	TRBV4-1	TRBJ2-2
CASRGQGSEKLFF	TGCGCCAGCAGAGGACAGGGAAGTGAAAAACTGTTTTTT	NA	TRBD1	TRBV5-1	TRBJ1-4
CASSHRDSEAFF	TGTGCCAGCAGCCACCGGGACAGTGAAGCTTTCTTT	NA	TRBD1	TRBV6-5	TRBJ1-1
CASSGGSSYNSPLHF	TGTGCCAGCAGCGGCGGGAGCTCCTATAATTCACCCCTCCACTTT	few	NA	TRBV28	TRBJ1-6
CASSWDSDQPQHF	TGTGCCAGCAGCTGGGACAGCGATCAGCCCCAGCATTTT	few	TRBD1	TRBV7-9	TRBJ1-5
CASSAGDRGTEAFF	TGTGCCAGCAGCGCGGGCGACAGGGGGACTGAAGCTTTCTTT	NA	TRBD1	TRBV7-3	TRBJ1-1
CASSPLDRGEAGELFF	TGTGCCAGCTCACCGCTTGACAGGGGTGAGGCCGGGGAGCTGTTTTTT	once	TRBD1	TRBV18	TRBJ2-2
CASSYAPGLSTDTQYF	TGTGCCAGCAGTTACGCCCCGGGACTCAGCACAGATACGCAGTATTTT	NA	NA	TRBV6-2/TRBV6-3	TRBJ2-3
CARSSADTQYF	TGTGCCAGAAGCTCTGCAGATACGCAGTATTTT	once	NA	TRBV5-3	TRBJ2-3
CASSADRGPVSGNTIYF	TGTGCCAGCAGCGCGGACAGGGGCCCGGTCTCTGGAAACACCATATATTTT	NA	TRBD1	TRBV11-2	TRBJ1-3